The clone carrying this TCR beta chain occurred once. The antigen is not known. The data were produced by immunoSEQ multiplex PCR, yet TCRdb's version contains in-frame clones alone and is incomplete. Of about 2,900 clones listed, about 92% are singletons. The data belong to a study of chemoradiotherapy in HPV16-positive cancers. General study points: Better recurrence-free survival went with HPV-responsive T-cell expansion in HPV16-positive patients. Candidate HPV-specific clones and E7-related TCR motifs grew in tumor during treatment.

The germline V gene has CDR1 SQVTM and CDR2 ANQGSEA. The ends were cut back, 7 bases at V and 10 bases at J, with 11 bases in the middle. The CDR3 spans 10 residues. The receptor's source is a human donor with HPV-associated anogenital cancer. The sequences come from tumor tissue, collected from a patient who underwent chemoradiotherapy. The gene calls are TRBV29-1 and TRBJ2-1, with a possible D match to TRBD2 (5 bases). Written as DNA, the CDR3 is TGCAGCGGGTATAGCGAGGAGCAGTTCTTC. Its protein is CSGYSEEQFF.